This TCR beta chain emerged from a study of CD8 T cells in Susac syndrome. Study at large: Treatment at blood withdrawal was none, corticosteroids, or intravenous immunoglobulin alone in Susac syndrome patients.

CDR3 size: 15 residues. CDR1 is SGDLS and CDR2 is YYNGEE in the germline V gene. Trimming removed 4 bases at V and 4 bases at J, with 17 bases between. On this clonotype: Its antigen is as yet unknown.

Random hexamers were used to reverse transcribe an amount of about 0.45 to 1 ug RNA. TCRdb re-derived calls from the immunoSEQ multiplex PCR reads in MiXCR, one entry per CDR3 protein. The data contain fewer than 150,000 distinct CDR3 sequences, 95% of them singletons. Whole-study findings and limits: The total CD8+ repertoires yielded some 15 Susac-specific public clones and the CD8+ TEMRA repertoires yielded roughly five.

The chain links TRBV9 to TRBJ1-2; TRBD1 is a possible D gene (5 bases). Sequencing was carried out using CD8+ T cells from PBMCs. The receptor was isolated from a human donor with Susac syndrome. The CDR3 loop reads CASSPAGTETYGYTF. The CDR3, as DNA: TGTGCCAGCAGCCCAGCGGGGACTGAGACCTATGGCTACACCTTC.